A selection of T cell receptor beta chains follows, all from one sample in a study of cytomegalovirus exposure and HLA in healthy donors. Method: immunoSEQ multiplex PCR; TCRdb's copy keeps in-frame clones and lacks some. The sample consists of approximately 190,000 clones, 80% of them appearing once. Sequenced: PBMCs. These receptors came from a man in his forties in good health and CMV-seropositive. Both conserved end residues are part of each CDR3. Clone sizes are given selectively: once, few, many, or a class where the clone is expanded.

J gene	clone size	V gene	CDR3 protein
TRBJ2-1	once	TRBV5-1	CASSLLLADNEQFF
TRBJ2-5	.	TRBV5-1	CASSVPNGQGIEETQYF
TRBJ2-7	.	TRBV7-3	CASSSGGPYYEQYF
TRBJ2-1	.	TRBV28	CASSFASGGPNEQFF
TRBJ1-1	.	TRBV5-4	CASSLVRQNTEAFF
TRBJ2-7	.	TRBV15	CATGRGGWDEQYF
TRBJ2-1	.	TRBV5-4	CASSLDRGFYNEQFF
TRBJ2-5	.	TRBV28	CASSPPGLAETQYF
TRBJ2-2	once	TRBV28	CASSLINRGGELFF
TRBJ2-3	medium-sized	TRBV6-1	CASSGLAGGPDTQYF
.	.	TRBV30	CACALQGLHEQYF
TRBJ2-7	.	TRBV5-1	CASSLAGDRYEQYF
TRBJ2-1	.	TRBV30	CAWSPLQQGGNEQFF
TRBJ2-3	few	TRBV6-5	CASSGLAGGPDTQYF
TRBJ2-1	.	TRBV7-9	CASSLASGLYNEQFF
TRBJ1-4	.	TRBV30	CAWEDVRGREKLFF
TRBJ2-3	.	TRBV5-4	CASSRTPSSTDTQYF
TRBJ1-6	.	TRBV10-3	CAIRGTAYNSPLHF
TRBJ2-3	.	TRBV11-2	CASSAKGGDTQYF
TRBJ2-3	.	TRBV9	CASSTWGSGGAGTDTQYF
TRBJ2-1	.	TRBV7-2	CASSGKMVYHEQFF
TRBJ2-7	.	TRBV7-2	CVSSLRTDSIYEQYF
TRBJ2-3	.	TRBV14	CASSTGLGTDTQYF
TRBJ2-7	.	TRBV7-8	CASSYPQREQYF
TRBJ1-5	.	TRBV28	CASSFEKHQPQHF
TRBJ2-1	.	TRBV27	CASSFPSGATLNEQFF
TRBJ2-7	once	TRBV29-1	CSVLSRDSASYEQYF
TRBJ2-7	.	TRBV29-1	CSVRAGVLEQYF
TRBJ2-3	.	TRBV7-6	CASSLDRSGDTSTDTQYF
TRBJ1-2	.	TRBV5-8	CASTPLGDSDEYGYTF
TRBJ2-2	.	TRBV9	CASSAPGGGALAGELFF
TRBJ2-7	few	TRBV6-6	CASSPDTGGGYEQYF
TRBJ2-5	.	TRBV28	CASMRGTETQYF
TRBJ1-3	.	TRBV10-2	CASSVDRGHGSGNTIYF
TRBJ1-4	.	TRBV13	CASSSQQGEGEKLFF
TRBJ2-7	.	TRBV13	CASSRSSESYEQYF
TRBJ1-1	.	TRBV7-8	CASSLSMKVGNTEAFF
TRBJ1-6	.	TRBV30	CAWSQGSSYNSPLHF
TRBJ1-1	few	TRBV15	CATSRDLRGYTEAFF
TRBJ2-5	.	TRBV7-2	CASSPPAGFQETQYF